This T cell receptor beta chain stems from a study of blood T cells in healthy people across ages. Overall study findings and caveats: Diversity was estimated from one million T cells, and these estimates were considered underestimates.

Investigators took roughly 9.5 milliliters of peripheral blood from every donor. Primed by a sample-barcoded 5' primer and a J-beta primer mix, a second PCR proceeded for about 6 to 11 cycles. A single record per CDR3 protein comes from TCRdb applying MiXCR to the 5' RACE reads. This sample has hundreds of thousands of distinct CDR3 sequences, with about 43% found just once. For this clonotype: What it binds is not known.

Germline V gene lookup returns CDR1 DFQATT and CDR2 SNEGSKA (reference sequence). V shed 5 bases and J shed 4 bases, with 12 bases lying between them. This CDR3 is built from 13 residues. V is TRBV20-1 and J is TRBJ2-1; no firm D call. The sample consisted of blood. This TCR was sampled from a man older than 75 in good health. The CDR3 loop reads CSAGVGRYNEQFF. For the CDR3, the DNA is TGCAGTGCTGGAGTTGGCAGATACAATGAGCAGTTCTTC.